The text below deals with one TCR beta chain. Sequence at one end of the junction differs from germline and may be a read error. This entry is derived from a study of blood T cell repertoires in COVID-19. About the study: Donors in the United States, Italy and Spain gave samples during acute or convalescent COVID-19. PBMCs, B-cell-depleted T cells, or T cells provided the cDNA or gDNA that made up the material.

Original processing methods: Reference gene primer amplification in the assay estimated nucleated cell counts. Measured with immunoSEQ multiplex PCR; TCRdb has only the in-frame clones, and not every one. Clone size and the V and J calls come from that table; the DNA yielded D and trimming. The sample holds more than 110,000 clones; roughly 80% are singletons and the top ten take approximately 9%. Sample: peripheral blood. The sequence was obtained from a woman between 45 and 60 years old with active or convalescent COVID-19.

CDR3 sequence (DNA): TGTGCCAGCAGTTTGGCGGGGGGGGAGCAGTACTTC. Residues: CASSLAGGEQYF. The rearrangement uses TRBV5-4 and TRBJ2-7; 9 bases align to TRBD2. CDR1 is SGHNT, CDR2 YYREEE, per germline (reference sequence). The CDR3 loop spans 12 amino acids.